This T cell receptor (beta chain) was profiled in a study of T cell responses to AZD1222 COVID-19 vaccine. General study results and limits: Without day 14 samples, only post-peak T cell repertoires were studied. Mapped onto spike, vaccine-associated CD4 TCRs spanned it and were dominant at 160-218 and 743-854. An increase in Spike-specific TCR breadth and depth was observed after two AZD1222 doses.

This CDR3 is built from 12 residues. The V gene lost 4 bases and the J gene lost 3 bases, with 7 bases spanning the gap. Germline CDR1 LNHDA, CDR2 SQIVND (reference sequence). Profiling relied on immunoSEQ multiplex PCR, and the TCRdb table lists in-frame clones only, not all of them. This sample yields roughly 79,000 clones, of which 92% are seen a single time; 5.5% to 9% belongs to the top ten. On this clone itself: Its antigen is not known.

The sample in question was peripheral blood, obtained on day 0 of MenACWY control vaccination. The chain employs TRBV19 and TRBJ2-7; possible D gene TRBD1, 5 bases. This sequence was found in an adult in good health. The CDR3, as DNA: TGTGCCAGTAGTAGAGACAGCTACGAGCAGTACTTC. This sequence encodes CASSRDSYEQYF.